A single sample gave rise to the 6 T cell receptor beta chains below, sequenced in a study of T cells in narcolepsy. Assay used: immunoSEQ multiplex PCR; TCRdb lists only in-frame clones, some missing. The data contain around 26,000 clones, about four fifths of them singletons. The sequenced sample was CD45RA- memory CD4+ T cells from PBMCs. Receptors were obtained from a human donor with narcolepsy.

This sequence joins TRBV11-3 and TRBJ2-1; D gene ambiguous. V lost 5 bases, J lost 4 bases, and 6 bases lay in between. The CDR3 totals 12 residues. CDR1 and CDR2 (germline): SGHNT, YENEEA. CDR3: CASSARYNEQFF. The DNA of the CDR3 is TGTGCCAGCAGCGCTAGATACAATGAGCAGTTCTTC.

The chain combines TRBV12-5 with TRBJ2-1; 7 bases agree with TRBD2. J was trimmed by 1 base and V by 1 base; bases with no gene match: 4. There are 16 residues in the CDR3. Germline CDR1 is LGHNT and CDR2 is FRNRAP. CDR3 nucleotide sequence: TGTGCTAGTGGTTTGGGGCTAGCGGCTTCCTACAATGAGCAGTTCTTC. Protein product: CASGLGLAASYNEQFF.

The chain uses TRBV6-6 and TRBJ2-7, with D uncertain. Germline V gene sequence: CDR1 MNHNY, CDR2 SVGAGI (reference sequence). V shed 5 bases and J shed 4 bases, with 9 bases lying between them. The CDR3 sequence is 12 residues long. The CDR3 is CASSQTRYEQYF. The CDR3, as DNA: TGTGCCAGCAGTCAGACAAGGTACGAGCAGTACTTC.

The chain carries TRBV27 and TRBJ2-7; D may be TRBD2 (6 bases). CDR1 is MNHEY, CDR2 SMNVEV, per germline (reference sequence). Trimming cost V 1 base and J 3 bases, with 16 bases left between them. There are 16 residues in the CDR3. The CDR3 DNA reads TGTGCCAGCAGTTTATACGGGGGAGATTTCTTCTACGAGCAGTACTTC. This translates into CASSLYGGDFFYEQYF.

The CDR3 is CASSLTYVDTQYF. The DNA for the CDR3 is TGTGCCAGCAGCCTTACCTATGTGGATACGCAGTATTTT. This chain links TRBV25-1 with TRBJ2-3; the D is unclear. Per germline, CDR1 MGHDK and CDR2 SYGVNS. This CDR3 contains 13 residues. V was pared by 6 bases and J by 6 bases, with 13 bases between.

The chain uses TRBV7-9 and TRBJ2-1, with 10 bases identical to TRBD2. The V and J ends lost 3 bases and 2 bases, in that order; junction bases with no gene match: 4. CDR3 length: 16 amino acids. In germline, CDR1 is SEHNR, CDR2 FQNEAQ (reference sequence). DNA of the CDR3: TGTGCCAGCAGCTTTTCAGCGGGAGGGCCCTACAATGAGCAGTTCTTC. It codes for CASSFSAGGPYNEQFF.